The TCR beta chain described here comes from a study of cytomegalovirus exposure and HLA in healthy donors. Some clones are missing from TCRdb's copy, which holds only in-frame ones; the method was immunoSEQ multiplex PCR. Of approximately 210,000 clones in the sample, about 86% were seen once. Germline CDR1 is LNHDA and CDR2 is SQIVND (reference sequence). The CDR3 extends over 13 amino acids. V shed 8 bases and J shed 1 base, with 11 bases lying between them. Study observations and caveats: A list of about 180 TCR beta chains associated with cytomegalovirus was given.

As concerns this clone: Its target is not known.

The genes are TRBV19 and TRBJ1-1; weak D call: TRBD1 (6 bases). The TCR originated in a woman in her late teens or twenties in good health and CMV-seronegative. The sequenced sample consisted of PBMCs. The CDR3 DNA sequence: TGTGCCAGTCAGGGGACGAGGAACACTGAAGCTTTCTTT. Its protein product is CASQGTRNTEAFF.